This T cell receptor beta chain originates from a study of control samples from healthy donors and cancer patients. Clones were read by immunoSEQ multiplex PCR, and TCRdb kept only the in-frame ones, dropping some. This table holds tens of thousands of clones, around 89% found once. The clonotype was recovered from a man aged 45-65 years in good health. The sample consisted of blood.

The DNA for the CDR3 is TGTGCCAGCAGTGAGGACAGGGGTGGCAATCAGCCCCAGCATTTT. This codes for CASSEDRGGNQPQHF. The gene calls are TRBV2 and TRBJ1-5; TRBD1 matches at 9 bases. The germline V gene has CDR1 SNHLY and CDR2 FYNNEI. The ends lost 3 bases at V and 2 bases at J; junction bases unmatched: 2. The CDR3 is 15 amino acids. Full variable domain (remainder filled in from reference TRBV2 and TRBJ1-5): EPEVTQTPSHQVTQMGQEVILRCVPISNHLYFYWYRQILGQKVEFLVSFYNNEISEKSEIFDDQFSVERPDGSNFTLKIRSTKLEDSAMYFCASSEDRGGNQPQHFGDGTRLSIL.